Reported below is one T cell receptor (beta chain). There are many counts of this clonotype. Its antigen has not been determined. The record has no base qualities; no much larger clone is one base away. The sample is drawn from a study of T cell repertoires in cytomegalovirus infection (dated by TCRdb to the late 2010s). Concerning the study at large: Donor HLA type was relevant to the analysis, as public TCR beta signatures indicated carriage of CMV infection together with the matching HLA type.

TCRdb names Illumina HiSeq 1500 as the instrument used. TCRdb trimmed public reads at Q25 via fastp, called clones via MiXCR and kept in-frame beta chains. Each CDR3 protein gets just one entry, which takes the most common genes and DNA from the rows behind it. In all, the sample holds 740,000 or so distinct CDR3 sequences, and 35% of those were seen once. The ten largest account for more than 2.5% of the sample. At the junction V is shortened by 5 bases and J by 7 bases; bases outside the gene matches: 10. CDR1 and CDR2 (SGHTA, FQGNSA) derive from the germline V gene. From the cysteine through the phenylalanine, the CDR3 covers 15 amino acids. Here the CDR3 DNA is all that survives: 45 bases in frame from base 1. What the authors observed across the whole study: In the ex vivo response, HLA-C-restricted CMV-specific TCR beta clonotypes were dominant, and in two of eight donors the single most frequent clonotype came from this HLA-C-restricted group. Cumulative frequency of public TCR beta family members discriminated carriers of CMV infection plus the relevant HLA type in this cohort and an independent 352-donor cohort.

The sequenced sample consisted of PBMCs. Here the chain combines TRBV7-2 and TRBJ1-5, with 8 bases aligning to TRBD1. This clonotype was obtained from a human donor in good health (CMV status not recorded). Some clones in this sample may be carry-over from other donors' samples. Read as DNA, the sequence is TGTGCCAGCAGCCCGACAGGGGAATTGATGCAGCCCCAGCATTTT. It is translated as CASSPTGELMQPQHF.